This record covers a single T cell receptor beta chain. Its cognate antigen is unknown. Replicate PCRs run on sorted subsets employed 200 ng DNA, 30,000 to 35,000 T cell genomes. The repertoire was sequenced with immunoSEQ multiplex PCR; TCRdb's copy has only in-frame clones and lacks some. The profile shows hundreds of thousands of clones, approximately 96% of them singletons. The data originate from a study of shared clonotypes between healthy human individuals. Study summary: Each donor's CD4 naive and CD4 memory cells filled three plates apiece, CD8 naive two, and CD8 memory one.

Naive CD8 cells, CD45RO-negative and positively selected for CCR7, excluded terminally differentiated effector memory CD45RA+ cells. Germline loops: CDR1 SEHNR, CDR2 FQNEAQ (reference sequence). The V end lost 5 bases, the J end lost 0 bases, and 15 bases lay between the germline ends. The CDR3 is made up of 16 amino acids. Findings and caveats of the study: Naive CD4 clonotype sharing across a few donors was about 5%.

The sample was naive CD8+ T cells sorted from blood. V and J are TRBV7-9 and TRBJ2-3, with unresolved D. The sequence was obtained from a woman aged 30 to 39 in good health. In DNA form, the CDR3 reads TGTGCCAGCAGCCCAACAGATTCCATTAGCACAGATACGCAGTATTTT. As protein: CASSPTDSISTDTQYF.